This TCR beta chain is drawn from a study of spatial heterogeneity in lung cancer. Overall study context: Sequence detection consistently recorded a greater number of beta-chain than alpha-chain sequences.

This clonotype was recorded at least ten times. Each molecule of TCR cDNA was tagged with one unique molecular identifier. TCRdb redid the calling of the 5' RACE reads with MiXCR, one entry per CDR3 protein. The top ten clones hold 25% to 40% of a sample with 15,000 or so distinct CDR3 sequences, 7.9% of them seen once. Specified time point: sample taken at primary tumor resection. Frozen PBMC, nontumor lung or tumor provided whole RNA, which was sequenced unsorted. V was shortened by 4 bases and J by 6 bases, with 21 bases between the two germline ends. Germline V lookup: CDR1 MGHRA, CDR2 YSYEKL. This CDR3 is built from 16 residues.

The chain recombines TRBV4-1 with TRBJ1-2, with TRBD1 as a possible D gene (5 bases). This clonotype was obtained from a female donor with early-stage non-small cell lung cancer. Sequenced here: PBMCs, sampled at surgery. CDR3 bases: TGCGCCAGCAGCCGCGGCTACACGACAGAAAAAGATGGCTACACCTTC. Translating gives CASSRGYTTEKDGYTF.